A selection of T cell receptor beta chains follows, all from one sample in a study of T cell responses to AZD1222 COVID-19 vaccine. Data came from immunoSEQ multiplex PCR; TCRdb stores just in-frame clones and leaves some out. The sample includes over 150,000 clones, 70% to 90% seen only once; the top ten take 0.45% to 0.55%. This sample comprised peripheral blood, obtained on day 0 of AZD1222 vaccination. These TCRs come from an adult in good health. Each CDR3 is given with its conserved first and last residue. Fields, in order: J gene, V gene, clone size, D gene, CDR3 protein, CDR3 DNA. The D gene is left open where the match is weak. The size of a clone is reported for some rows only, either as once, few or many, or as a class for expanded clones.

>TRBJ2-3|TRBV9|.|TRBD2
CASSPRPTSPDTQYF
TGTGCCAGCAGCCCCCGACCGACTAGCCCGGATACGCAGTATTTT
>TRBJ1-5|TRBV19|once|.
CASSMGGRPQHF
TGTGCCAGTAGTATGGGGGGCCGGCCCCAGCATTTT
>TRBJ2-1|TRBV9|.|TRBD2
CASSVVDSGESYNEQFF
TGTGCCAGCAGCGTAGTCGATAGCGGGGAATCATACAATGAGCAGTTCTTC
>TRBJ1-5|TRBV7-9|once|.
CASSLGEGTLGNQPQHF
TGTGCCAGCAGCTTAGGAGAAGGTACGCTTGGCAATCAGCCCCAGCATTTT
>TRBJ2-1|TRBV30|few|TRBD2
CAWSVRREAEKFF
TGTGCCTGGAGTGTACGGCGGGAGGCCGAGAAGTTCTTC
>TRBJ1-2|TRBV6-6|.|.
CASRPENYGYTF
TGTGCCAGCAGGCCGGAAAACTATGGCTACACCTTC
>TRBJ2-1|TRBV19|.|TRBD2
CASSIPGGWNEQFF
TGTGCCAGTAGTATCCCGGGAGGGTGGAATGAGCAGTTCTTC
>TRBJ2-7|TRBV5-1|.|.
CASSLEVAGYYEQYF
TGCGCCAGCAGCTTGGAAGTCGCCGGGTACTACGAGCAGTACTTC
>TRBJ2-7|TRBV30|.|.
CAWQVSYEQYF
TGTGCCTGGCAAGTTTCCTACGAGCAGTACTTC
>TRBJ1-4|TRBV27|.|.
CASSLLGPQDGGKLFF
TGTGCCAGCAGTTTATTGGGACCCCAGGATGGGGGAAAACTGTTTTTT
>TRBJ1-6|TRBV15|.|.
CATSRETRGDSPLHF
TGTGCCACCAGCAGAGAGACACGGGGAGATTCACCCCTCCACTTT
>TRBJ1-1|TRBV9|.|.
CASSVDSSAEAFF
TGTGCCAGCAGCGTAGACAGTTCGGCTGAAGCTTTCTTT
>TRBJ2-4|TRBV6-1|.|.
CASSESSPKDIQYF
TGTGCCAGCAGTGAATCGAGCCCGAAGGACATTCAGTACTTC
>TRBJ1-4|TRBV6-1|.|.
CASSEQLRANEKLFF
TGTGCCAGCAGTGAACAACTACGCGCTAATGAAAAACTGTTTTTT
>TRBJ1-2|TRBV3-1/TRBV3-2|.|.
CASSQLIRRSPGPDGYTF
TGTGCCAGCAGCCAACTCATAAGGAGAAGCCCCGGGCCTGATGGCTACACCTTC
>TRBJ1-5|TRBV30|.|TRBD1
CAWSDRGYQPQHF
TGTGCCTGGAGTGACAGGGGTTATCAGCCCCAGCATTTT
>TRBJ1-4|TRBV12-3/TRBV12-4|.|.
CASSPFNEKLFF
TGTGCCAGCAGTCCCTTTAATGAAAAACTGTTTTTT
>TRBJ2-1|TRBV7-9|.|TRBD2
CASSLNLERESYNEQFF
TGTGCCAGCAGCTTGAATCTGGAGCGGGAGTCGTACAATGAGCAGTTCTTC
>TRBJ2-7|TRBV6-5|.|.
CASSSGLERNEQYF
TGTGCCAGCAGCAGCGGACTGGAAAGGAACGAGCAGTACTTC
>TRBJ2-7|TRBV21-1|.|.
CASSERSPIRGSYEQYF
TGTGCCAGCAGCGAGCGATCTCCCATAAGGGGCAGCTACGAGCAGTACTTC
>TRBJ1-2|TRBV7-8|.|TRBD1
CASSPSTGLTDGYTF
TGTGCCAGCAGCCCCTCGACAGGGCTAACTGATGGCTACACCTTC
>TRBJ2-7|TRBV19|.|.
CASSITFQKAYEQYF
TGTGCCAGTAGTATAACATTTCAGAAAGCCTACGAGCAGTACTTC
>TRBJ1-1|TRBV28|.|TRBD1
CASRAILGQGATNTEAFF
TGTGCCAGCAGGGCCATCCTAGGACAGGGGGCAACGAACACTGAAGCTTTCTTT
>TRBJ1-5|TRBV6-4|.|.
CASSDSKLITGDQPQHF
TGTGCCAGCAGTGACTCGAAGCTGATCACTGGCGACCAGCCCCAGCATTTT
>TRBJ2-7|TRBV28|.|.
CASFDRSSYEQYF
TGTGCCAGCTTTGACAGGAGCTCCTACGAGCAGTACTTC
>TRBJ1-6|TRBV27|.|.
CASSLELSSSYNSPLHF
TGTGCCAGCAGTTTAGAGCTTTCCAGCTCCTATAATTCACCCCTCCACTTT
>TRBJ1-1|TRBV6-5|.|.
CASSYLGRGLNTEAFF
TGTGCCAGCAGTTACCTTGGACGGGGGCTGAACACTGAAGCTTTCTTT